These 29 T cell receptor beta chains were sequenced from one sample in a study of draining lymph node invasion in breast cancer. TCRdb re-analysed the bulk RNA-seq reads in MiXCR, keeping a single row per CDR3 protein. This table has 2,500 to 4,000 distinct CDR3 sequences, more than 40% appearing once. Sorting for CD4+ CD45RA- CD25high cells yielded memory regulatory T cells. Material for sequencing was sorted memory Tregs from a lymph node. The receptors stem from a female donor with luminal breast cancer.

The chain has TRBV11-2 and TRBJ2-1; D perhaps matches TRBD2 (6 bases). In germline, CDR1 is SGHAT, CDR2 FQNNGV. The CDR3 spans 15 residues. Trimming took 5 bases from V and 4 from J, leaving 15 bases between them. The CDR3 protein is CASSQWGERYNEQFF. The CDR3 nucleotides read TGTGCCAGCAGCCAGTGGGGGGAGAGGTACAATGAGCAGTTCTTC.

This chain uses TRBV10-3 with TRBJ1-4, with D unclear. The CDR3 spans 12 residues. Germline V gene sequence: CDR1 ENHRY, CDR2 SYGVKD. Trimming shortened V by 8 bases and J by 4 bases, and 8 bases separated the two germline ends. CDR3: CAIGNLNEKLFF. CDR3 nucleotides: TGTGCCATCGGTAATCTTAATGAAAAACTGTTTTTT.

The V gene is TRBV5-6, the J gene TRBJ2-6, with D possibly matching TRBD1 (6 bases). The V end was cut by 4 bases, the J end by 3 bases, with 20 bases between. This CDR3 has 18 amino acids. Germline V gene sequence: CDR1 SGHDT, CDR2 YYEEEE. The CDR3 DNA reads as TGTGCCAGCAGCACGACCGGGACACGGAAGAGTGGGGCCAACGTCCTGACTTTC. Encoded protein: CASSTTGTRKSGANVLTF.

Points on this clonotype: The missing conserved phenylalanine or tryptophan at the end of this CDR3 makes a read error likely. The chain uses TRBV9 and TRBJ2-7; D is perhaps TRBD1 (6 bases). Trimming left V 3 bases short and J 0 bases short, with 10 bases between. There are 14 residues in the CDR3. Germline values: CDR1 SGDLS, CDR2 YYNGEE. The CDR3 DNA is TGTGCCAGCAGCGCCCTACAGGGCTCCTACGAGCAGTACATC. As protein: CASSALQGSYEQYI.

Details on this clonotype: One junction end disagrees with the germline gene, perhaps due to a read error. The V gene is TRBV28, the J gene TRBJ2-4, with TRBD2 as a possible D gene (6 bases). Germline V gives CDR1 MDHEN, CDR2 SYDVKM. This CDR3 has 13 amino acids. The chain's CDR3 is CASSARQWDSSDF. CDR3 nucleotide sequence: TGTGCCAGCAGTGCCCGCCAGTGGGACTCGAGTGACTTC. Using reference TRBV28 and TRBJ2-4 for the parts outside the CDR3, the full variable domain is DVKVTQSSRYLVKRTGEKVFLECVQDMDHENMFWYRQDPGLGLRLIYFSYDVKMKEKGDIPEGYSVSREKKERFSLILESASTNQTSMYLCASSARQWDSSDFGAGTRLSVL.

This chain's CDR3 is CASTRDLDIGAEAFF. In DNA form, the CDR3 reads TGTGCCAGCACCCGGGATTTGGACATAGGCGCTGAAGCTTTCTTT. The chain recombines TRBV6-2 or TRBV6-3 with TRBJ1-1; tentative D call: TRBD1 (5 bases). Looked up from germline, CDR1 is MNHEY and CDR2 is SVGEGT. The ends were cut back, 7 bases at V and 6 bases at J, with 21 bases in the middle. There are 15 residues in the CDR3.

The rearrangement joins TRBV11-2 to TRBJ2-1; D might be TRBD1 (5 bases). Germline assignment: CDR1 SGHAT and CDR2 FQNNGV. The CDR3 is made up of 14 amino acids. V was clipped by 5 bases and J by 9 bases, with 17 bases between them. This chain's CDR3 is CASSPRAGWGEQFF. The CDR3 DNA reads TGTGCCAGCAGCCCCCGGGCAGGGTGGGGTGAGCAGTTCTTC.

J is TRBJ1-2 and V is TRBV20-1; D unclear. V shed 0 bases and J shed 5 bases, with 7 bases lying between them. Germline assignment: CDR1 DFQATT and CDR2 SNEGSKA (reference sequence). This CDR3 is 12 amino acids long. The CDR3, as DNA: TGCAGTGCTAGAGACCGCCGATATGGCTACACCTTC. Translating gives CSARDRRYGYTF.

V usage is TRBV3-1 and J usage is TRBJ1-5; maybe TRBD1 (6 bases). The germline CDR1 and CDR2 sequences are LGHDT and YNNKEL (reference sequence). This CDR3 has 14 amino acids. V lost 4 bases to trimming and J lost 3 bases, with 10 bases between them. The CDR3 protein is CASSRGQINQPQHF. CDR3 bases: TGTGCCAGCAGCCGCGGACAGATCAATCAGCCCCAGCATTTT.

The V call is TRBV6-1, the J call TRBJ1-2; D gene unclear. The CDR3 is 12 residues long. Germline CDR1 reads MNHNS; CDR2 reads SASEGT. V lost 7 bases to trimming and J lost 6 bases, with 12 bases between them. This chain's CDR3 is CASTEPRDGYTF. In DNA form, the CDR3 reads TGTGCCAGCACAGAGCCTCGGGATGGCTACACCTTC.

This clonotype was recorded a few times. The chain joins TRBV10-3 to TRBJ1-3; possibly TRBD1 for D (6 bases). The CDR3 has 17 amino acids. Germline CDR1 reads ENHRY; CDR2 reads SYGVKD. V was clipped by 2 bases and J by 0 bases, with 14 bases between them. The CDR3 region has the DNA TGTGCCATCAGTGAGGCCATAGGGGGATTCTCTGGAAACACCATATATTTT. Protein: CAISEAIGGFSGNTIYF.

The chain carries TRBV7-9 and TRBJ2-1, with 11 nucleotides matching TRBD1. This CDR3 comprises 17 residues. Germline-derived CDR1 and CDR2 are SEHNR and FQNEAQ (reference sequence). V was pared by 5 bases and J by 7 bases, with 13 bases of the junction left unmatched. The CDR3 DNA reads as TGTGCCAGCAGCCCAGGACAGGGGGCCGGTGTACGAAATGAGCAGTTCTTC. It is translated as CASSPGQGAGVRNEQFF. Full variable domain (rest looked up from reference TRBV7-9 and TRBJ2-1): DTGVSQNPRHKITKRGQNVTFRCDPISEHNRLYWYRQTLGQGPEFLTYFQNEAQLEKSRLLSDRFSAERPKGSFSTLEIQRTEQGDSAMYLCASSPGQGAGVRNEQFFGPGTRLTVL.

The V and J genes are TRBV11-1 and TRBJ1-6; weak D call: TRBD1 (5 bases). Germline CDR1 is SGHAT and CDR2 is FQDESV (reference sequence). Trimming shortened V by 4 bases and J by 5 bases, and 9 bases separated the two germline ends. The CDR3 is 14 amino acids. Here the CDR3 reads CASSSGLDNSPLHF. The CDR3 DNA is TGTGCCAGCAGCTCGGGACTGGATAATTCACCCCTCCACTTT.

This clonotype was seen a few times. The rearrangement uses TRBV6-5 and TRBJ2-3, with unresolved D. Trimming cost V 5 bases and J 5 bases, with 14 bases left between them. The CDR3 has 14 residues. From germline, CDR1 is MNHEY and CDR2 SVGAGI. CDR3 sequence: CASSTAPPGDTQYF. Written as DNA, the CDR3 is TGTGCCAGCAGTACCGCTCCTCCGGGAGATACGCAGTATTTT.

This chain joins TRBV14 and TRBJ1-6; no clear D gene. V lost 3 bases and J lost 2, with 11 bases in between. This CDR3 is 16 amino acids long. Germline CDR1 reads SGHDN; CDR2 reads FVKESK. This chain's CDR3 is CASSQDQMPYNSPLHF. DNA for the CDR3: TGTGCCAGCAGCCAGGACCAGATGCCCTATAATTCACCCCTCCACTTT. Drawing the rest from reference TRBV14 and TRBJ1-6, the complete variable domain is EAGVTQFPSHSVIEKGQTVTLRCDPISGHDNLYWYRRVMGKEIKFLLHFVKESKQDESGMPNNRFLAERTGGTYSTLKVQPAELEDSGVYFCASSQDQMPYNSPLHFGNGTRLTVT.

The rearrangement links TRBV6-5 to TRBJ1-2, with TRBD1 identical over 12 bases. CDR1 MNHEY and CDR2 SVGAGI come from the germline V gene. Losses at the gene ends were 4 bases for V and 8 bases for J; bases not matched to a gene: 5. The CDR3 covers 14 residues. The CDR3 nucleotides read TGTGCCAGCAGTTTGGGACAGGGGGCGAGAGGCTACACCTTC. It specifies CASSLGQGARGYTF.

The chain links TRBV4-1 to TRBJ1-1, with TRBD1 identical over 9 bases. The V segment lost 4 bases and the J segment 4 bases; nucleotides outside the gene matches: 7. Per germline, CDR1 MGHRA and CDR2 YSYEKL. This CDR3 is built from 15 residues. The CDR3, as DNA: TGCGCCAGCAGCCGGAACAGGGGGCGAAGCACTGAAGCTTTCTTT. This codes for CASSRNRGRSTEAFF.

This clonotype was counted between two and nine times. The chain carries TRBV18 and TRBJ1-2; TRBD1 matches 9 bases. This CDR3 is built from 18 residues. Germline assignment: CDR1 KGHSH and CDR2 LQKENI. V lost 0 bases and J lost 4; bases outside the gene matches: 12. The chain's CDR3 is CASSPPRTGDRLIYGYTF. The CDR3 DNA sequence: TGTGCCAGCTCACCACCCCGGACAGGGGATAGGCTAATCTATGGCTACACCTTC.

The chain links TRBV6-5 to TRBJ1-2, with 9 nucleotides matching TRBD1. V was clipped by 6 bases and J by 5 bases; unmatched bases: 4. CDR1 and CDR2 from the germline V gene are MNHEY and SVGAGI. The CDR3 covers 13 residues. The CDR3 is CASRRQGEYGYTF. The CDR3, as DNA: TGTGCCAGCAGGCGACAGGGGGAATATGGCTACACCTTC.

This clonotype was observed a few times. DNA for the CDR3: TGTGCCAGCAGCCCAGGGACTAGCGGGAGCGGGGGATTCTACGAGCAGTACTTC. Encoded protein: CASSPGTSGSGGFYEQYF. V and J are TRBV9 and TRBJ2-7; 14 nucleotides line up with TRBD2. The CDR3 is 18 residues long. Germline CDR1 SGDLS, CDR2 YYNGEE. The V gene end was trimmed by 4 bases and the J gene end by 3 bases; junction bases not matched to a gene: 12.

The chain employs TRBV6-2 or TRBV6-3 and TRBJ2-5; D might be TRBD1 (6 bases). Trimming shortened V by 7 bases and J by 0 bases, and 18 bases separated the two germline ends. Germline loops: CDR1 MNHEY, CDR2 SVGEGT. The CDR3 has 16 residues. The DNA for the CDR3 is TGTGCCAGCACCCCAGGGGTCTATCCGTACCAAGAGACCCAGTACTTC. Its translation is CASTPGVYPYQETQYF.

This rearrangement joins TRBV7-2 to TRBJ1-4; D unclear. The V end lost 2 bases, the J end lost 0 bases, and 1 base lay between the germline ends. The germline CDR1 and CDR2 sequences are SGHTA and FQGNSA. This CDR3 is built from 13 residues. The chain's CDR3 is CASSLTTNEKLFF. CDR3 nucleotides: TGTGCCAGCAGCTTAACAACTAATGAAAAACTGTTTTTT.

This clonotype was observed a handful of times. The rearrangement links TRBV6-6 to TRBJ1-2; a possible D gene is TRBD1 (5 bases). CDR1 is MNHNY and CDR2 is SVGAGI in the germline V gene (reference sequence). The CDR3 totals 14 residues. Trimming pared 4 bases from V and 8 bases from J, leaving 17 bases between. The CDR3 reads CASSSPGDPRGYTF. CDR3 in DNA: TGTGCCAGCAGTTCTCCCGGGGACCCCAGGGGCTACACCTTC.

The V call is TRBV19, the J call TRBJ2-1; D is undetermined. CDR3 length: 12 residues. CDR1 is LNHDA and CDR2 is SQIVND in the germline V gene (reference sequence). The V end was cut by 7 bases, the J end by 9 bases, with 13 bases between. CDR3: CASTPSFGEQFF. The CDR3 DNA reads as TGTGCCAGTACTCCCTCCTTTGGTGAGCAGTTCTTC. Filled out from reference TRBV19 and TRBJ2-1, the complete variable domain reads DGGITQSPKYLFRKEGQNVTLSCEQNLNHDAMYWYRQDPGQGLRLIYYSQIVNDFQKGDIAEGYSVSREKKESFPLTVTSAQKNPTAFYLCASTPSFGEQFFGPGTRLTVL.

This sequence joins TRBV5-4 and TRBJ2-7; D may be TRBD1 or TRBD2 (6 bases each). Trimming took 0 bases from V and 6 from J, leaving 10 bases between them. The CDR3 totals 13 residues. Germline V gives CDR1 SGHNT, CDR2 YYREEE (reference sequence). The CDR3 DNA is TGTGCCAGCAGCTTGGACAGGGAGGTCGAGCAGTACTTC. Amino acids: CASSLDREVEQYF.

The chain recombines TRBV5-1 with TRBJ2-7; maybe TRBD1 (6 bases). The V gene's germline CDR1 is SGHRS and CDR2 YFSETQ. This CDR3 is 14 amino acids long. V shed 4 bases and J shed 3 bases, with 14 bases lying between them. The DNA for the CDR3 is TGCGCCAGCAGCCCGGACAGCGTCTACTACGAGCAGTACTTC. This translates into CASSPDSVYYEQYF.

The V and J genes are TRBV20-1 and TRBJ2-3; possible D gene TRBD2, 5 bases. The CDR3 is made up of 14 amino acids. Trimming took 6 bases from V and 0 from J, leaving 13 bases between them. Germline assignment: CDR1 DFQATT and CDR2 SNEGSKA (reference sequence). CDR3 sequence (DNA): TGCAGTGCCCGGCTAGCACCTAGCACAGATACGCAGTATTTT. It specifies CSARLAPSTDTQYF.

This clonotype was seen only a few times. The chain has TRBV5-5 and TRBJ1-2; D not certain. The germline V gene encodes CDR1 SGHKS and CDR2 YYEKEE (reference sequence). The CDR3 loop spans 14 amino acids. V lost 3 bases, J lost 4 bases, and 13 bases lay in between. CDR3 nucleotide sequence: TGTGCCAGCAGCTCACCAAAGACCCTCTATGGCTACACCTTC. Its translation: CASSSPKTLYGYTF.

The rearrangement uses TRBV11-2 and TRBJ2-1; 9 bases align to TRBD2. Trimming removed 1 base from V and 4 bases from J; junction bases left unmatched: 5. There are 16 residues in the CDR3. Germline-derived CDR1 and CDR2 are SGHAT and FQNNGV. For the CDR3, the DNA is TGTGCCAGCAGCTTAGCCCGGACTAGCGTATACAATGAGCAGTTCTTC. Its protein product is CASSLARTSVYNEQFF.